This TCR beta chain emerged from a study of T-cell memory formation after mild COVID-19. Overall study: TCR clusters were largely donor specific.

The germline CDR1 and CDR2 sequences are SEHNR and FQNEAQ (reference sequence). With V trimmed by 5 bases and J by 2 bases, 7 bases remained unmatched. The CDR3 length is 15 residues. cDNA libraries for TCR alpha and TCR beta, carrying sample barcodes and UMIs, came from 5'RACE with constant-segment primers. TCRdb recomputed calls from the 5' RACE reads with MiXCR, one row per CDR3 protein. Altogether about 350,000 distinct CDR3 sequences are present, about an eighth being singletons, with the ten largest covering 20% to 25%. Study findings and constraints: Memory from before infection featured some responding clones, which suggests cross-reactive memory joined. Contracting clones, day 15 to 85, had balanced CD4/CD8, and later expanders favored CD4+.

Ten or more counts support this clonotype. Its antigen remains unknown. This chain joins TRBV7-9 and TRBJ2-3; 7 bases are a match to TRBD2. This receptor was identified in a man between 18 and 35 years old who had mild COVID-19 (a few samples of this study predate the infection). Cell type and time point are not known. Source material: PBMCs or a T cell subset sorted from them (not recorded which). Written as DNA, the CDR3 is TGTGCCAGCAGCCCGCGTAGCGGGTACACAGATACGCAGTATTTT. Translating it yields CASSPRSGYTDTQYF.